This T cell receptor beta chain originates from a study of T-cell memory formation after mild COVID-19. Study in general: Clustering of TCRs was largely donor specific.

Overall study findings and caveats: Contracting clones, day 15 to 85, had balanced CD4/CD8, and later expanders favored CD4+. The appearance of some responding clones in pre-infection memory suggested that cross-reactive memory joined. Largely, contracting CD4+ clones fell within CM and EM, and contracting CD8+ clones within EMRA.

TCRdb reprocessed the 5' RACE reads via MiXCR and lists one record per CDR3 protein. The data hold 140,000 to 150,000 distinct CDR3 sequences, with about 6.1% observed a single time. Regarding this clonotype: Antigen unknown.

The germline CDR1 and CDR2 sequences are LNHDA and SQIVND (reference sequence). The V end lost 7 bases, the J end lost 3 bases, and 15 bases lay between the germline ends. The CDR3 spans 14 residues. V is TRBV19 and J is TRBJ1-1; tentative D call: TRBD1 (5 bases). The TCR was taken from an adult woman who had mild COVID-19 (a few samples of this study predate the infection). Cell type and time point are not known. Sequencing was carried out using PBMCs or a T cell subset sorted from them (not recorded which). CDR3 nucleotide sequence: TGTGCCAGTATTAAAAACACGGGACACACTGAAGCTTTCTTT. Encoded protein: CASIKNTGHTEAFF.